A selection of T cell receptor beta chains follows, all from one sample in a study of T-cell reconstitution after alpha-beta-depleted transplantation in children. MiXCR, run by TCRdb on the PCR reads, gives a single entry per CDR3 protein. The sample has approximately 590,000 distinct CDR3 sequences, about 11% seen once. Specimen: PBMCs from the stem cell graft donor, collected from the stem cell graft. Source of these receptors: a human donor who donated a stem cell graft to a child with acute myeloid leukemia. Both conserved end residues are part of each CDR3. Each record gives: clone size, V gene, D gene, J gene, CDR3 protein, CDR3 DNA. A D gene is named only where the DNA matches it firmly. The listing skips clone size in some rows; elsewhere it reads once, few, many or a size class.

-	TRBV2	-	TRBJ1-1	CASSSQGIENTEAFF	TGTGCCAGCAGTAGTCAGGGAATTGAGAACACTGAAGCTTTCTTT
-	TRBV20-1	-	TRBJ2-1	CSFLEGPGNEQFF	TGCAGTTTCCTGGAGGGACCCGGGAATGAGCAGTTCTTC
many	TRBV12-3/TRBV12-4	-	TRBJ1-3	CASSLVRISGNTIYF	TGTGCCAGCAGTTTAGTCAGGATCTCTGGAAACACCATATATTTT
many	TRBV5-1	TRBD1	TRBJ2-2	CASSLGGAAGELFF	TGCGCCAGCAGCTTAGGGGGCGCGGCCGGGGAGCTGTTTTTT
few	TRBV12-3/TRBV12-4	-	TRBJ2-3	CASRYLALSTDTQYF	TGTGCCAGCAGATATCTAGCGTTAAGCACAGATACGCAGTATTTT
few	TRBV7-2	-	TRBJ2-7	CASSLALNTNYEQYF	TGTGCCAGCAGCTTAGCGCTGAATACTAACTACGAGCAGTACTTC
few	TRBV6-6	TRBD1	TRBJ1-1	CASRERGPTEAFF	TGTGCCAGCCGGGAGAGGGGGCCCACTGAAGCTTTCTTT
-	TRBV7-2	-	TRBJ1-1	CASRRESNTEAFF	TGTGCCAGCAGGCGGGAGTCGAACACTGAAGCTTTCTTT
many	TRBV20-1	TRBD2	TRBJ2-1	CSARSATSGRYNEQFF	TGCAGTGCTAGGTCCGCGACTAGCGGGAGGTACAATGAGCAGTTCTTC
-	TRBV2	-	TRBJ2-1	CASSRDSIEQFF	TGTGCCAGCAGTCGGGATTCCATTGAGCAGTTCTTC
-	TRBV7-2	-	TRBJ2-2	CASSLGIYTGELFF	TGTGCCAGCAGCTTAGGGATATACACCGGGGAGCTGTTTTTT
-	TRBV12-5	TRBD2	TRBJ2-1	CASDLVTSGAYNEQFF	TGTGCTAGTGATTTGGTAACCAGCGGGGCCTACAATGAGCAGTTCTTC
many	TRBV11-2	-	TRBJ2-2	CASSFLGRQGLRSGELFF	TGTGCCAGCAGCTTTTTGGGACGGCAGGGGCTTCGGTCCGGGGAGCTGTTTTTT
many	TRBV6-2/TRBV6-3	-	TRBJ2-1	CASRRVGSYNEQFF	TGTGCCAGCAGACGGGTGGGCTCCTACAATGAGCAGTTCTTC
many	TRBV7-8	TRBD1	TRBJ2-1	CASSPPLGTVWGNEQFF	TGTGCCAGCAGCCCCCCTTTGGGGACAGTGTGGGGCAATGAGCAGTTCTTC
-	TRBV21-1	-	TRBJ1-6	CASSKRQGASPLHF	TGTGCCAGCAGCAAAAGACAGGGGGCTTCACCCCTCCACTTT
few	TRBV5-4	-	TRBJ2-5	CASSLGVGGRQKPQETQYF	TGTGCCAGCAGCTTGGGGGTTGGGGGACGCCAGAAACCCCAAGAGACCCAGTACTTC
few	TRBV24-1	TRBD2	TRBJ2-1	CATSDHYRGLAGTNEQFF	TGTGCCACCAGTGACCACTACCGAGGACTAGCGGGAACCAATGAGCAGTTCTTC
few	TRBV20-1	-	TRBJ2-5	CSAALTGTSQETQYF	TGCAGTGCAGCCTTAACAGGGACATCCCAAGAGACCCAGTACTTC
-	TRBV4-3	-	TRBJ2-6	CASSQEAGSGANVLTF	TGCGCCAGCAGCCAAGAAGCAGGGTCTGGGGCCAACGTCCTGACTTTC
many	TRBV9	TRBD2	TRBJ2-7	CASSSPGVAGLYEQYF	TGTGCCAGCAGCTCCCCCGGGGTAGCGGGACTCTACGAGCAGTACTTC
many	TRBV12-3/TRBV12-4	TRBD1	TRBJ2-3	CASSLKGQGFRTDTQYF	TGTGCCAGCAGTTTAAAGGGACAGGGGTTTCGTACAGATACGCAGTATTTT
-	TRBV10-2	-	TRBJ1-6	CASSVSRGLNSPLHF	TGCGCCAGCAGTGTCTCTCGGGGCCTCAATTCACCCCTCCACTTT
many	TRBV27	-	TRBJ1-2	CASSEGVASGYTF	TGTGCCAGCAGTGAGGGGGTTGCTAGTGGCTACACCTTC
-	TRBV7-2	-	TRBJ2-7	CASSTKGLTYEQYF	TGTGCCAGCAGCACCAAAGGCCTCACCTACGAGCAGTACTTC
many	TRBV29-1	-	TRBJ2-1	CSVASYLQFF	TGCAGCGTTGCGAGCTACCTACAGTTCTTC
-	TRBV4-2	TRBD2	TRBJ2-2	CASSKLAGRVGELFF	TGTGCCAGCAGCAAACTAGCGGGGAGGGTCGGGGAGCTGTTTTTT
-	TRBV29-1	TRBD2	TRBJ2-7	CSVEDGGLGAYEQYF	TGCAGCGTTGAAGACGGTGGACTAGGGGCCTACGAGCAGTACTTC
-	TRBV6-2/TRBV6-3	TRBD2	TRBJ2-3	CASRPLLLAGSTDTQYF	TGTGCCAGCAGGCCTCTCTTACTAGCGGGTAGCACAGATACGCAGTATTTT
few	TRBV5-1	-	TRBJ2-1	CASSLRTTPPTDEQFF	TGCGCCAGCAGCTTGAGGACTACCCCGCCGACGGATGAGCAGTTCTTC
few	TRBV7-8	TRBD2	TRBJ2-1	CASSPEREGLLTVSYNEQFF	TGTGCCAGCAGCCCCGAGCGGGAGGGCCTGTTGACTGTCTCCTACAATGAGCAGTTCTTC
many	TRBV29-1	-	TRBJ2-7	CSVEAVRGTEYEQYF	TGCAGCGTTGAAGCTGTGAGGGGGACCGAGTACGAGCAGTACTTC
-	TRBV5-1	-	TRBJ2-7	CASSLDSSSGEQYF	TGCGCCAGCAGCTTGGATAGTAGTTCGGGGGAGCAGTACTTC
few	TRBV27	TRBD2	TRBJ2-7	CASSFIRTSGTYEQYF	TGTGCCAGCAGTTTCATCCGGACTAGCGGGACCTACGAGCAGTACTTC
-	TRBV20-1	TRBD2	TRBJ2-1	CSVSKGLAGGEQFF	TGCAGTGTCAGCAAGGGACTAGCGGGAGGTGAGCAGTTCTTC
many	TRBV6-5	-	TRBJ2-2	CASSYRPNTGELFF	TGTGCCAGCAGTTACCGTCCTAACACCGGGGAGCTGTTTTTT
many	TRBV6-1	TRBD2	TRBJ2-2	CASSGLAGGSTGELFF	TGTGCCAGCAGTGGCCTAGCGGGAGGGAGCACCGGGGAGCTGTTTTTT
many	TRBV7-2	TRBD1	TRBJ2-7	CASSRTGVYEQYF	TGCGCCAGCAGTAGGACAGGGGTCTACGAGCAGTACTTC
-	TRBV15	-	TRBJ2-2	CATSRFNRESPGELFF	TGTGCCACCAGCAGATTTAACAGGGAAAGTCCCGGGGAGCTGTTTTTT
few	TRBV7-2	-	TRBJ2-7	CASSSVGYEQYF	TGTGCCAGCAGCTCGGTCGGCTACGAGCAGTACTTC
-	TRBV7-9	-	TRBJ2-1	CASSGGLDSYNEQFF	TGTGCCAGCAGCGGAGGACTCGACTCCTACAATGAGCAGTTCTTC
many	TRBV29-1	TRBD2	TRBJ2-1	CSVGRAGSGNEQFF	TGCAGCGTTGGTCGAGCGGGGAGCGGGAATGAGCAGTTCTTC
-	TRBV20-1	TRBD2	TRBJ2-5	CSAQPGLAPETQYF	TGCAGTGCTCAGCCGGGACTAGCACCAGAGACCCAGTACTTC
-	TRBV6-2/TRBV6-3	-	TRBJ1-2	CASSVAGTGYGYTF	TGTGCCAGCAGTGTCGCCGGGACTGGCTATGGCTACACCTTC
many	TRBV10-3	-	TRBJ2-7	CAISESIASYEQYF	TGTGCCATCAGTGAGTCGATCGCGTCCTACGAGCAGTACTTC
-	TRBV18	TRBD2	TRBJ2-5	CASSRRAGDLQETQYF	TGTGCCAGCTCACGAAGAGCGGGAGACCTCCAAGAGACCCAGTACTTC
-	TRBV7-2	-	TRBJ2-3	CASSLDIWTDTQYF	TGTGCCAGCAGCTTAGATATTTGGACAGATACGCAGTATTTT
few	TRBV12-3/TRBV12-4	TRBD1	TRBJ1-1	CASNRGLTEAFF	TGTGCCAGCAACAGGGGGCTCACTGAAGCTTTCTTT
-	TRBV27	TRBD1	TRBJ1-2	CASSNRGRPSGGYTF	TGTGCCAGCAGTAACAGGGGGCGCCCCAGTGGGGGCTACACCTTC
many	TRBV7-9	TRBD2	TRBJ2-3	CASSLSSGSTDTQYF	TGTGCCAGCAGTTTATCTAGCGGTAGCACAGATACGCAGTATTTT
few	TRBV7-2	-	TRBJ1-5	CASSREEGNQPQHF	TGTGCCAGCAGCAGGGAGGAAGGCAATCAGCCCCAGCATTTT
-	TRBV5-1	-	TRBJ2-2	CASSLSGMDTGELFF	TGCGCCAGCAGCTTGTCAGGGATGGACACCGGGGAGCTGTTTTTT
few	TRBV7-2	-	TRBJ2-3	CASSLWTLDTDTQYF	TGTGCCAGCAGCTTATGGACTCTAGACACAGATACGCAGTATTTT
few	TRBV20-1	TRBD2	TRBJ2-5	CSLAGGETQYF	TGCAGTTTAGCGGGAGGGGAGACCCAGTACTTC
-	TRBV3-1	-	TRBJ1-1	CASSQGVRAEAFF	TGTGCCAGCAGCCAAGGGGTGAGGGCTGAAGCTTTCTTT